The rows below give T cell receptor beta chains drawn from one sample of a study of cytomegalovirus exposure and HLA in healthy donors. Only in-frame clones appear in the TCRdb table, and some are missing; sequencing was by immunoSEQ multiplex PCR. Among over 100,000 clones listed, more than 65% were seen once. Sequences were obtained from PBMCs. These receptors were obtained from a woman in her 30s in good health and CMV-seronegative. Each CDR3 is given with its conserved first and last residue. The D gene is left open where the match is weak. Clone size is not always given. Where it is, it says once, few, many or a class for expanded clones.

D gene: TRBD1; V gene: TRBV9; J gene: TRBJ1-1; clone size: NA; CDR3 protein: CASSSGGTENTEAFF; CDR3 DNA: TGTGCCAGCAGCTCCGGCGGGACAGAGAACACTGAAGCTTTCTTT
D gene: NA; V gene: TRBV2; J gene: TRBJ2-7; clone size: NA; CDR3 protein: CASSQAIQDSYEQYF; CDR3 DNA: TGTGCCAGCAGTCAGGCAATACAGGACTCCTACGAGCAGTACTTC
D gene: NA; V gene: TRBV6-5; J gene: TRBJ2-7; clone size: few; CDR3 protein: CASSYGTWYEQYF; CDR3 DNA: TGTGCCAGCAGTTACGGTACTTGGTACGAGCAGTACTTC
D gene: NA; V gene: TRBV18; J gene: TRBJ1-2; clone size: NA; CDR3 protein: CASSPTTAYGYTF; CDR3 DNA: TGTGCCAGCTCACCCACGACAGCCTATGGCTACACCTTC
D gene: NA; V gene: TRBV6-6; J gene: TRBJ1-4; clone size: NA; CDR3 protein: CASSYQINEKLFF; CDR3 DNA: TGTGCCAGCAGTTATCAGATTAACGAAAAACTGTTTTTT
D gene: TRBD2; V gene: TRBV4-2; J gene: TRBJ2-1; clone size: NA; CDR3 protein: CASSQYIASGGYNEQFF; CDR3 DNA: TGTGCCAGCAGCCAATACATAGCTAGCGGGGGGTACAATGAGCAGTTCTTC
D gene: NA; V gene: TRBV19; J gene: TRBJ2-2; clone size: NA; CDR3 protein: CASSIEHLLASGELFF; CDR3 DNA: TGTGCCAGTAGTATTGAGCATCTCCTCGCTTCAGGGGAGCTGTTTTTT
D gene: TRBD1; V gene: TRBV7-9; J gene: TRBJ1-2; clone size: NA; CDR3 protein: CASSSPGTGHGYTF; CDR3 DNA: TGTGCCAGCAGCTCCCCCGGGACAGGGCATGGCTACACCTTC
D gene: TRBD2; V gene: TRBV10-3; J gene: TRBJ2-3; clone size: NA; CDR3 protein: CATLAGGADTQYF; CDR3 DNA: TGTGCCACGTTAGCGGGAGGGGCAGATACGCAGTATTTT
D gene: TRBD2; V gene: TRBV2; J gene: TRBJ2-3; clone size: NA; CDR3 protein: CASRRGGLVSTDTQYF; CDR3 DNA: TGTGCCAGCAGGAGGGGGGGACTAGTTAGCACAGATACGCAGTATTTT
D gene: TRBD1; V gene: TRBV4-1; J gene: TRBJ1-2; clone size: NA; CDR3 protein: CASSLPTGDRGPAGYGYTF; CDR3 DNA: TGCGCCAGCAGCCTACCAACAGGGGACAGGGGCCCGGCTGGCTATGGCTACACCTTC
D gene: TRBD1; V gene: TRBV19; J gene: TRBJ1-5; clone size: NA; CDR3 protein: CASSIGTGRNQPQHF; CDR3 DNA: TGTGCCAGTAGTATTGGGACAGGGCGCAATCAGCCCCAGCATTTT
D gene: TRBD2; V gene: TRBV30; J gene: TRBJ2-7; clone size: few; CDR3 protein: CAWFSEYERDRGGMSGVHEQYF; CDR3 DNA: TGTGCCTGGTTCTCGGAGTACGAGCGGGACCGTGGGGGGATGTCGGGGGTTCACGAGCAGTACTTC
D gene: NA; V gene: TRBV5-6; J gene: TRBJ1-1; clone size: NA; CDR3 protein: CASSLGGVAEAFF; CDR3 DNA: TGTGCCAGCAGCTTAGGAGGGGTGGCAGAAGCTTTCTTT
D gene: NA; V gene: TRBV29-1; J gene: TRBJ2-3; clone size: NA; CDR3 protein: CSVDPNFQIADTQYF; CDR3 DNA: TGCAGCGTTGACCCGAACTTTCAAATCGCAGATACGCAGTATTTT
D gene: TRBD1; V gene: TRBV5-1; J gene: TRBJ2-3; clone size: NA; CDR3 protein: CASSGGQGIDTQYF; CDR3 DNA: TGCGCCAGCAGCGGGGGACAGGGGATCGATACGCAGTATTTT
D gene: NA; V gene: TRBV9; J gene: TRBJ1-1; clone size: few; CDR3 protein: CASSVATGLNTEAFF; CDR3 DNA: TGTGCCAGCAGCGTAGCTACAGGACTGAACACTGAAGCTTTCTTT
D gene: TRBD1; V gene: TRBV30; J gene: TRBJ2-1; clone size: NA; CDR3 protein: CAWSRDSTYNEQFF; CDR3 DNA: TGTGCCTGGAGCCGGGACAGCACCTACAATGAGCAGTTCTTC
D gene: NA; V gene: TRBV7-6; J gene: TRBJ2-7; clone size: NA; CDR3 protein: CASSLAGTYEQYF; CDR3 DNA: TGTGCCAGCAGCTTAGCCGGGACCTACGAGCAGTACTTC
D gene: TRBD1; V gene: TRBV5-1; J gene: TRBJ1-1; clone size: NA; CDR3 protein: CASSDGQGWVNTEAFF; CDR3 DNA: TGCGCCAGCAGCGACGGACAGGGATGGGTGAACACTGAAGCTTTCTTT
D gene: TRBD2; V gene: TRBV6-1; J gene: TRBJ2-1; clone size: many; CDR3 protein: CASNPASGDYNEQFF; CDR3 DNA: TGTGCCAGCAACCCAGCTAGCGGGGACTACAATGAGCAGTTCTTC
D gene: NA; V gene: TRBV7-6; J gene: TRBJ2-1; clone size: NA; CDR3 protein: CASSLKVRVFNEQFF; CDR3 DNA: TGTGCCAGCAGCTTAAAGGTCAGGGTATTCAATGAGCAGTTCTTC
D gene: NA; V gene: TRBV11-2; J gene: TRBJ1-3; clone size: NA; CDR3 protein: CASTVNTAAGNTIYF; CDR3 DNA: TGTGCCAGCACCGTTAATACCGCGGCCGGAAACACCATATATTTT
D gene: NA; V gene: TRBV27; J gene: TRBJ2-5; clone size: NA; CDR3 protein: CASSLGLWGQETQYF; CDR3 DNA: TGTGCCAGCAGTTTGGGGCTATGGGGGCAGGAGACCCAGTACTTC
D gene: NA; V gene: TRBV6-1; J gene: TRBJ2-6; clone size: NA; CDR3 protein: CASGGFSGANVLTF; CDR3 DNA: TGTGCCAGCGGCGGTTTTTCTGGGGCCAACGTCCTGACTTTC
D gene: NA; V gene: TRBV6-1; J gene: TRBJ2-3; clone size: few; CDR3 protein: CASRPPGSWLDTQYF; CDR3 DNA: TGTGCCAGCAGGCCGCCGGGGAGTTGGTTGGATACGCAGTATTTT
D gene: NA; V gene: TRBV18; J gene: TRBJ2-3; clone size: NA; CDR3 protein: CASSPSERGPTQYF; CDR3 DNA: TGTGCCAGCTCACCCTCAGAAAGGGGTCCCACGCAGTATTTT
D gene: TRBD2; V gene: TRBV11-2; J gene: TRBJ2-7; clone size: NA; CDR3 protein: CASSLLAGASYEQYF; CDR3 DNA: TGTGCCAGCAGCTTACTAGCGGGAGCCTCCTACGAGCAGTACTTC
D gene: TRBD1; V gene: TRBV20-1; J gene: TRBJ1-1; clone size: few; CDR3 protein: CRVRGPTEAFF; CDR3 DNA: TGCAGGGTCAGGGGGCCAACTGAAGCTTTCTTT
D gene: TRBD2; V gene: TRBV5-6; J gene: TRBJ2-3; clone size: NA; CDR3 protein: CASSRRGVRGTDTQYF; CDR3 DNA: TGTGCCAGCAGCCGTCGGGGGGTGAGGGGCACAGATACGCAGTATTTT
D gene: NA; V gene: TRBV5-8; J gene: TRBJ2-7; clone size: NA; CDR3 protein: CASSGARNEQYF; CDR3 DNA: TGTGCCAGCAGCGGTGCGAGGAACGAGCAGTACTTC
D gene: TRBD1; V gene: TRBV4-2; J gene: TRBJ1-4; clone size: NA; CDR3 protein: CASSQHTGQDNEKLFF; CDR3 DNA: TGTGCCAGCAGCCAACATACAGGACAGGATAATGAAAAACTGTTTTTT
D gene: TRBD1; V gene: TRBV10-3; J gene: TRBJ1-1; clone size: NA; CDR3 protein: CAISRRTGATDSTEAFF; CDR3 DNA: TGTGCCATCAGTAGGCGAACAGGGGCGACGGATAGCACTGAAGCTTTCTTT
D gene: TRBD2; V gene: TRBV30; J gene: TRBJ2-3; clone size: NA; CDR3 protein: CAWSSGPTDTQYF; CDR3 DNA: TGTGCCTGGTCTAGCGGGCCCACAGATACGCAGTATTTT
D gene: NA; V gene: TRBV27; J gene: TRBJ1-4; clone size: NA; CDR3 protein: CASSPWGGASNEKLFF; CDR3 DNA: TGTGCCAGCAGTCCGTGGGGGGGCGCGTCTAATGAAAAACTGTTTTTT
D gene: TRBD1; V gene: TRBV6-5; J gene: TRBJ1-2; clone size: once; CDR3 protein: CASRTRQGGYGYTF; CDR3 DNA: TGTGCCAGCAGGACCCGTCAGGGGGGCTATGGCTACACCTTC
D gene: NA; V gene: TRBV6-1; J gene: TRBJ1-5; clone size: NA; CDR3 protein: CASSEAGTFQPQHF; CDR3 DNA: TGTGCCAGCAGTGAAGCCGGGACTTTTCAGCCCCAGCATTTT
D gene: NA; V gene: TRBV4-1; J gene: TRBJ2-5; clone size: NA; CDR3 protein: CASSQEDAGTGPETQYF; CDR3 DNA: TGCGCCAGCAGCCAAGAAGATGCGGGAACTGGGCCCGAGACCCAGTACTTC
D gene: NA; V gene: TRBV4-1; J gene: TRBJ1-2; clone size: NA; CDR3 protein: CASSQDLAGRRVYGYTF; CDR3 DNA: TGCGCCAGCAGCCAAGATCTGGCAGGGAGGAGGGTCTATGGCTACACCTTC
D gene: NA; V gene: TRBV5-1; J gene: TRBJ1-4; clone size: NA; CDR3 protein: CASSLGSDEKLFF; CDR3 DNA: TGCGCCAGCAGCTTGGGGTCGGATGAAAAACTGTTTTTT
D gene: NA; V gene: TRBV14; J gene: TRBJ1-1; clone size: NA; CDR3 protein: CASSQPGRGGTEAFF; CDR3 DNA: TGTGCCAGCAGCCAGCCAGGTCGGGGTGGCACTGAAGCTTTCTTT
D gene: TRBD1; V gene: TRBV9; J gene: TRBJ1-1; clone size: NA; CDR3 protein: CASSPNRGTEAFF; CDR3 DNA: TGTGCCAGCTCACCAAACAGGGGTACTGAAGCTTTCTTT
D gene: TRBD1; V gene: TRBV5-6; J gene: TRBJ1-1; clone size: NA; CDR3 protein: CASSLQDRGRAFF; CDR3 DNA: TGTGCCAGCAGCTTGCAGGACAGGGGGCGGGCTTTCTTT
D gene: TRBD2; V gene: TRBV18; J gene: TRBJ2-7; clone size: NA; CDR3 protein: CASSPSSGGAYEQYF; CDR3 DNA: TGTGCCAGCTCACCCTCTAGCGGGGGGGCCTACGAGCAGTACTTC
D gene: NA; V gene: TRBV5-1; J gene: TRBJ2-3; clone size: NA; CDR3 protein: CASSFRDPRTDTQYF; CDR3 DNA: TGCGCCAGCAGCTTCAGGGATCCCCGCACAGATACGCAGTATTTT
D gene: NA; V gene: TRBV4-3; J gene: TRBJ2-3; clone size: NA; CDR3 protein: CASSQRRTDTDTQYF; CDR3 DNA: TGCGCCAGCAGCCAAAGGAGGACAGACACAGATACGCAGTATTTT
D gene: NA; V gene: TRBV10-1; J gene: TRBJ1-1; clone size: NA; CDR3 protein: CATRGEDTEAFF; CDR3 DNA: TGCGCCACGAGAGGTGAGGACACTGAAGCTTTCTTT
D gene: NA; V gene: TRBV9; J gene: TRBJ1-1; clone size: NA; CDR3 protein: CASSPPPPGGHTEAFF; CDR3 DNA: TGTGCCAGCAGCCCCCCGCCCCCCGGGGGGCACACTGAAGCTTTCTTT